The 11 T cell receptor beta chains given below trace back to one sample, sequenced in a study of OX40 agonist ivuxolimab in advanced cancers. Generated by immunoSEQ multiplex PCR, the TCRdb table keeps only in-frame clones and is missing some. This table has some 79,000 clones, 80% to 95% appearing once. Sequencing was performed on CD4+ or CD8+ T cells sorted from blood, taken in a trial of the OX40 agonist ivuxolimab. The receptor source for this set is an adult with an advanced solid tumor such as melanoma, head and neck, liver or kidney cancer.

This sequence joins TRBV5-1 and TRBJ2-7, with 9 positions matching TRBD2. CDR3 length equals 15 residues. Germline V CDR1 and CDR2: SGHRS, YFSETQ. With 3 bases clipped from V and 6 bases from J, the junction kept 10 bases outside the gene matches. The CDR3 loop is CASSSRVAGDAEQYF. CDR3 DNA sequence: TGCGCCAGCAGCTCCCGGGTAGCGGGAGACGCCGAGCAGTACTTC.

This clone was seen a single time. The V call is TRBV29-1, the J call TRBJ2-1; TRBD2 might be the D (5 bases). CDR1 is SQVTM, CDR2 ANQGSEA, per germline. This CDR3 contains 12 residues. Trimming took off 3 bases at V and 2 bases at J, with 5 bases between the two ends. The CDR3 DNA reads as TGCAGCGTTGAGAGGGCCTACAATGAGCAGTTCTTC. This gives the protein CSVERAYNEQFF.

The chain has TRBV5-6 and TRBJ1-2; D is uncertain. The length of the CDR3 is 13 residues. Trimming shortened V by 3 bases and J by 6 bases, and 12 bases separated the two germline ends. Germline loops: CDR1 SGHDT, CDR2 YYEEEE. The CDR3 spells CASSSGGLNGYTF. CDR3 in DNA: TGTGCCAGCAGCTCCGGCGGGCTAAATGGCTACACCTTC. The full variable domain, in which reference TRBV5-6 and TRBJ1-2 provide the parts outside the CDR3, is DAGVTQSPTHLIKTRGQQVTLRCSPKSGHDTVSWYQQALGQGPQFIFQYYEEEERQRGNFPDRFSGHQFPNYSSELNVNALLLGDSALYLCASSSGGLNGYTFGSGTRLTVV.

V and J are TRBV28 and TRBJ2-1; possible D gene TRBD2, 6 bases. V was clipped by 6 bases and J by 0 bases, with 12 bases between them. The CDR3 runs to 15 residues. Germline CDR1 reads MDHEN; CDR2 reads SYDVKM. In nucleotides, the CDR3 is TGTGCCAGCAGCCATAGCGGAAGCTCCTACAATGAGCAGTTCTTC. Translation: CASSHSGSSYNEQFF.

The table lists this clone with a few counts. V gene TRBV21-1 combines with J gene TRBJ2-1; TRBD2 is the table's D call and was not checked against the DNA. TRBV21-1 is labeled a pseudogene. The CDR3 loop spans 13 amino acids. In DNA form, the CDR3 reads TGTGCCAGCCGTAGCGGGAGGTTTAATGAGCAGTTCTTC. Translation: CASRSGRFNEQFF.

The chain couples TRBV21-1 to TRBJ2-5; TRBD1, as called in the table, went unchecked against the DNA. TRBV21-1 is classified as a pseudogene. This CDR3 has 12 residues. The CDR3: CASLDRKETQYF. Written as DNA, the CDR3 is TGTGCCAGCCTGGACAGGAAAGAGACCCAGTACTTC.

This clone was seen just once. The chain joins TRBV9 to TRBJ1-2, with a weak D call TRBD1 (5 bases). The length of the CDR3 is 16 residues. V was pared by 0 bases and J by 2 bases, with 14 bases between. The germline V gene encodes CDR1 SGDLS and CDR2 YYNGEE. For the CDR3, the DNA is TGTGCCAGCAGCGTAGATGTCTCGGGGCAGAACTATGGCTACACCTTC. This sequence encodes CASSVDVSGQNYGYTF.

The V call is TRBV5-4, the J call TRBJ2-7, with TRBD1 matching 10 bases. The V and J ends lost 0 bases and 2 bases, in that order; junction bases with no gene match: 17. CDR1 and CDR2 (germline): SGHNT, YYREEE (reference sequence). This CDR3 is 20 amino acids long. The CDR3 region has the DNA TGTGCCAGCAGCTTGGGAACCGGGACAGGGGTATCAGGGGCTACCTACGAGCAGTACTTC. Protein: CASSLGTGTGVSGATYEQYF.

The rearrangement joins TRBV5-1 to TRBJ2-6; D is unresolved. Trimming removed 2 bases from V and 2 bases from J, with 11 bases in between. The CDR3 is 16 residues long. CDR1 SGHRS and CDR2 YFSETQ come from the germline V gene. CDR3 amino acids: CASSFSGAPGANVLTF. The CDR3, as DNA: TGCGCCAGCAGCTTTTCGGGTGCTCCTGGGGCCAACGTCCTGACTTTC.

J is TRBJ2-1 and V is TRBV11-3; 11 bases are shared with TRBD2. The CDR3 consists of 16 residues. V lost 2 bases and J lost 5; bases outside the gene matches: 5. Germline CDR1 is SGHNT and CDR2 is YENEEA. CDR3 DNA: TGTGCCAGCAGCTTAACCGGGACTAGCGGAAACAATGAGCAGTTCTTC. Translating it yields CASSLTGTSGNNEQFF.

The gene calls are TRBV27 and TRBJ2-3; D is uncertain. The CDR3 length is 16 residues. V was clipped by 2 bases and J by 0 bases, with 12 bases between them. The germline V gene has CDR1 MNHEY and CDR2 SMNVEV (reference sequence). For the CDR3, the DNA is TGTGCCAGCAGTTTAAGTTCGGTCGCTAGCACAGATACGCAGTATTTT. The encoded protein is CASSLSSVASTDTQYF.